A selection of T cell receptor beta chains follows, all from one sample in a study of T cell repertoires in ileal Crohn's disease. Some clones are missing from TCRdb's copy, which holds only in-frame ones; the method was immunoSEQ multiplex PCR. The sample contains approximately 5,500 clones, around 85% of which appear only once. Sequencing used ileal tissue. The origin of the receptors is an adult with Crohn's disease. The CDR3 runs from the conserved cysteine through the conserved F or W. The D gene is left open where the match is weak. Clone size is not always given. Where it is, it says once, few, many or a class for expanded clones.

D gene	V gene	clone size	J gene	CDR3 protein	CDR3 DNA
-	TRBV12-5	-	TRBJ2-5	CASATGLGGETQYF	TGTGCTAGTGCCACCGGACTAGGGGGTGAGACCCAGTACTTC
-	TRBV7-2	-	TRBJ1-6	CASSLEAGRSSPLHF	TGTGCCAGCAGCTTAGAAGCCGGCCGGAGCTCACCCCTCCACTTT
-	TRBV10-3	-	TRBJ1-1	CAISESAGQMNTEAFF	TGTGCCATCAGTGAGTCAGCAGGACAAATGAACACTGAAGCTTTCTTT
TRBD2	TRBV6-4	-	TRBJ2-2	CASSESRGGATGELFF	TGTGCCAGCAGTGAGTCTCGCGGGGGGGCCACCGGGGAGCTGTTTTTT
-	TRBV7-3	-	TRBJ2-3	CASSLIPGTKNTQYF	TGTGCCAGCAGCCTCATCCCGGGAACAAAAAATACGCAGTATTTT
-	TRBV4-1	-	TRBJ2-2	CASSPPTSIGGELFF	TGCGCCAGCAGCCCTCCCACTAGTATAGGCGGGGAGCTGTTTTTT
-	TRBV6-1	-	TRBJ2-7	CASSERPDNSYEQYF	TGTGCCAGCAGTGAAAGACCGGACAATTCCTACGAGCAGTACTTC
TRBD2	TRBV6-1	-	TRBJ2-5	CASSEGLAVTETQYF	TGTGCCAGCAGTGAGGGACTAGCGGTGACAGAGACCCAGTACTTC
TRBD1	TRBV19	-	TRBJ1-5	CASNTGAINQPQHF	TGTGCCAGTAATACAGGGGCGATCAATCAGCCCCAGCATTTT
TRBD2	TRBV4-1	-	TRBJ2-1	CASSPSSGGYYNEQFF	TGCGCCAGCAGTCCATCTAGCGGGGGGTACTACAATGAGCAGTTCTTC
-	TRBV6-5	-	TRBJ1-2	CASGQGRNYGYTF	TGTGCCAGCGGGCAGGGCCGTAACTATGGCTACACCTTC
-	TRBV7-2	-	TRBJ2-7	CASSRELGGEQYF	TGTGCCAGCAGCCGCGAGTTGGGAGGTGAGCAGTACTTC
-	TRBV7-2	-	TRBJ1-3	CASSADIYSGNTIYF	TGTGCCAGCAGCGCCGACATCTACTCTGGAAACACCATATATTTT
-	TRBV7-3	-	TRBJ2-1	CASSLDSQPPNEQFF	TGTGCCAGCAGCTTAGACTCCCAGCCCCCCAATGAGCAGTTCTTC
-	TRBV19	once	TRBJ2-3	CASSGPGTSTDTQYF	TGTGCCAGTAGTGGCCCCGGGACTAGCACAGATACGCAGTATTTT
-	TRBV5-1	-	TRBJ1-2	CASYQEPGDYGYTF	TGCGCCAGCTACCAAGAACCAGGGGACTATGGCTACACCTTC
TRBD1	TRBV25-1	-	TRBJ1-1	CASSSLRTGRVEAFF	TGTGCCAGCAGTTCCCTTCGGACAGGGAGGGTTGAAGCTTTCTTT
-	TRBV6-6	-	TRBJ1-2	CASSYSSGNYGYTF	TGTGCCAGCAGTTACTCATCGGGGAACTATGGCTACACCTTC
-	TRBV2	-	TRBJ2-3	CASRRGQTTTDTQYF	TGTGCCAGCAGGAGAGGACAGACGACCACAGATACGCAGTATTTT
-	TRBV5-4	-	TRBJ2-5	CASSLGLLAETQYF	TGTGCCAGCAGCTTGGGACTGCTAGCGGAGACCCAGTACTTC
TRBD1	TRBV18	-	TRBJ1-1	CASSPKARTGLNTEAFF	TGTGCCAGCTCACCTAAGGCTCGGACAGGATTGAACACTGAAGCTTTCTTT
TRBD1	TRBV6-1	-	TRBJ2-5	CASSGDRGPATQYF	TGTGCCAGCAGTGGAGACAGGGGGCCCGCGACCCAGTACTTC
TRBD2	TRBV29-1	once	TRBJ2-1	CSVDNGGAYNEQFF	TGCAGCGTTGATAACGGGGGGGCCTACAATGAGCAGTTCTTC
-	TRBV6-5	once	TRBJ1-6	CASSRGGINSPLHF	TGTGCCAGCAGCCGTGGGGGCATTAATTCACCCCTCCACTTT
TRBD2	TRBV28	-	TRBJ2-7	CASSPPVGGGQPYEQYF	TGTGCCAGCAGTCCGCCCGTCGGGGGGGGCCAACCTTACGAGCAGTACTTC
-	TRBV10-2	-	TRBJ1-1	CASQVGGAGTEAFF	TGCGCCAGCCAAGTTGGGGGGGCGGGCACTGAAGCTTTCTTT
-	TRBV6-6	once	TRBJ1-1	CASSTQGGGTEAFF	TGTGCCAGCAGTACACAGGGAGGGGGCACTGAAGCTTTCTTT
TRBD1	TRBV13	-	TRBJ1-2	CASSLRRDRGLGYTF	TGTGCCAGCAGCTTACGGCGGGACAGGGGGCTTGGCTACACCTTC
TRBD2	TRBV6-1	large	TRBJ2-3	CASSETSGGRTDTQYF	TGTGCCAGCAGTGAGACTAGCGGGGGGAGAACAGATACGCAGTATTTT
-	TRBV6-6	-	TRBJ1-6	CASTQGFLGSPLHF	TGTGCCAGCACCCAGGGGTTTCTTGGTTCACCCCTCCACTTT
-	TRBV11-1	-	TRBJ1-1	CASSSGGWGTEAFF	TGTGCCAGCAGCTCGGGGGGGTGGGGCACTGAAGCTTTCTTT
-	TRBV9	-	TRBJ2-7	CASSPGAVVANYEQYF	TGTGCCAGCAGCCCCGGCGCGGTAGTAGCGAACTACGAGCAGTACTTC
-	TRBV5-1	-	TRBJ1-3	CASSNPTGNRHTIYF	TGCGCCAGCAGCAACCCTACAGGGAATCGACACACCATATATTTT
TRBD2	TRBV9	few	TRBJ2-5	CASSVGERGGLRETQYF	TGTGCCAGCAGCGTAGGAGAGCGGGGGGGCTTGAGGGAGACCCAGTACTTC
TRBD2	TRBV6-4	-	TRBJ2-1	CASSRLAGDPYNEQFF	TGTGCCAGCAGTCGACTAGCGGGGGACCCCTACAATGAGCAGTTCTTC
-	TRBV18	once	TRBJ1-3	CASSPNQGKGSGNTIYF	TGTGCCAGCTCACCAAACCAGGGAAAAGGCTCTGGAAACACCATATATTTT
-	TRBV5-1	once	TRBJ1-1	CASSLEGATEAFF	TGCGCCAGCAGCTTGGAAGGAGCGACTGAAGCTTTCTTT
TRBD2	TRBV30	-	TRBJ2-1	CAGKGAGGRNEQFF	TGTGCCGGGAAAGGGGCGGGGGGGCGCAATGAGCAGTTCTTC
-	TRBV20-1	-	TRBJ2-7	CSAARTYEQYF	TGCAGTGCTGCCAGAACCTACGAGCAGTACTTC
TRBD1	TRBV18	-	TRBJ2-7	CASSMGTGRAYEQYF	TGTGCCAGCTCAATGGGGACAGGGAGAGCCTACGAGCAGTACTTC
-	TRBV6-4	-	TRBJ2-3	CASSEAAGTETDTQYF	TGTGCCAGCAGTGAGGCCGCCGGGACTGAGACAGATACGCAGTATTTT
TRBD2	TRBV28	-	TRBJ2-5	CASSFRGGGETQYF	TGTGCCAGCAGTTTCCGGGGGGGAGGGGAGACCCAGTACTTC